This T cell receptor beta chain is from a study of blood T cells in healthy people across ages. Study outcomes and limitations: Expanded clonotype changes were possibly confounded by unknown donor CMV status.

Together with a sample-barcoded 5' primer, a J-beta primer mix was included in a second PCR lasting about 7 to 11 cycles. The authors tagged each cDNA molecule using a template-switch adaptor with 12 random nucleotides. TCRdb fed the 5' RACE reads into MiXCR, producing one record per CDR3 protein. This table has under 2,000,000 distinct CDR3 sequences, around half appearing once. This clonotype was recorded once. Its specificity is not known. In each sample, at least 6 million PBMCs were isolated. The germline gives CDR1 MNHEY, CDR2 SMNVEV (reference sequence). Germline trimming cut 4 bases from V and 5 bases from J; bases unmatched to any gene: 19. This CDR3 is built from 18 residues.

The chain carries TRBV27 and TRBJ2-5; 7 bases match TRBD1. The specimen sequenced was blood. The sequence was collected from a woman in her thirties or forties in good health. DNA for the CDR3: TGTGCCAGCAGTTCACCTAGTCGGACAGGACAAAGGGGGGAGACCCAGTACTTC. Translation: CASSSPSRTGQRGETQYF.